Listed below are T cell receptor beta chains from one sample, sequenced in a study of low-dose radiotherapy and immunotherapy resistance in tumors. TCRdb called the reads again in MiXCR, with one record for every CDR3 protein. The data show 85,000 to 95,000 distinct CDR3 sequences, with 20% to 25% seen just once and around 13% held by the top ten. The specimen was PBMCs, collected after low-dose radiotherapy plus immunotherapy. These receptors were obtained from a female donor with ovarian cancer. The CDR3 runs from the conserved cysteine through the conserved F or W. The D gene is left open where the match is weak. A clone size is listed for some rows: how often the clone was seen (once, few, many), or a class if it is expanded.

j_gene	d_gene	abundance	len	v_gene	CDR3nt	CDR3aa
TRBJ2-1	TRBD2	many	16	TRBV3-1	TGTGCCAGCAGCCAAGATATCGGGAGGGCCGTTATACGGCAGTTCTTC	CASSQDIGRAVIRQFF
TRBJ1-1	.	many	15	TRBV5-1	TGCGCCAGCAGCTTGGCCTTCGGCGGAGCCCGGGGAGCTTTCTTT	CASSLAFGGARGAFF
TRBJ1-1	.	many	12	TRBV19	TGTGCCGTGGGCGGGGCGACGACTGAAGCTTTCTTT	CAVGGATTEAFF
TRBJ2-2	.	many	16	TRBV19	TGTGCCAGTAGTCCCCGGGACCTGCAGGACACCGGGGAGCTGTTTTTT	CASSPRDLQDTGELFF
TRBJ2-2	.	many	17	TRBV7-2	TGTGCCAGCAGCTTAATTGGGACCAGCGCGAACACCGGGGAGCTGTTTTTT	CASSLIGTSANTGELFF
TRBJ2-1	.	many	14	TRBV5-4	TGTGCCAGCAGCTTGGCTTCGGCCGATGATGAGCAGTTCTTC	CASSLASADDEQFF
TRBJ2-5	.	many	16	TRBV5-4	TGTGCCAGCAGCTTGGATGTTGCGCCGAGCCAAGAGACCCAGTACTTC	CASSLDVAPSQETQYF
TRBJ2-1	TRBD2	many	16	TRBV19	TGTGCCAGTAGTATTCGGCCAGCGGGAGTACCCAATGAGCAGTTCTTC	CASSIRPAGVPNEQFF
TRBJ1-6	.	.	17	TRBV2	TGTGCCAGCAGTGAACAGGGGTCGAGCTCCTATAATTCACCCCTCCACTTT	CASSEQGSSSYNSPLHF
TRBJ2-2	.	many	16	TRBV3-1	TGTGCCAGCAGCCAACCGGGACGGTCGAACACCGGGGAGCTGTTTTTT	CASSQPGRSNTGELFF
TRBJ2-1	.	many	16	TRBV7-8	TGTGCCAGCAGCTCGAGGTGGGGGCGCTCCTACAATGAGCAGTTCTTC	CASSSRWGRSYNEQFF
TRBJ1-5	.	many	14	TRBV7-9	TGTGCCAGCAGCTTATCCCGGGGGAGCCAGCCCCAGCATTTT	CASSLSRGSQPQHF
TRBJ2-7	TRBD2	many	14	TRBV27	TGTGCCAGCAGGCCCCGGGAGGGTTCCTACGAGCAGTACTTC	CASRPREGSYEQYF
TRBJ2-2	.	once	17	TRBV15	.	CATSRATSGPGGELFFF
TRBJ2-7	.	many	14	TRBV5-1	TGCGCCAGCCCACCAGGTGGGGAACCCTACGAGCAGTACTTC	CASPPGGEPYEQYF
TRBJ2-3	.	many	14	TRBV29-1	TGCAGCGTTGAGCGCGGATCTAGCACAGATACGCAGTATTTT	CSVERGSSTDTQYF
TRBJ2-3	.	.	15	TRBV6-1	TGTGCCAGCACCAGACATTCCCTCCGCACAGATACGCAGTATTTT	CASTRHSLRTDTQYF
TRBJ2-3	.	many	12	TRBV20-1	TGCAGTGCTAAATTGCCCACAGATACGCAGTATTTT	CSAKLPTDTQYF
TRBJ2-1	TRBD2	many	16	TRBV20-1	TGCAGTGCTAGAGCGGGGCCTAGCGGGAGCTACAATGAGCAGTTCTTC	CSARAGPSGSYNEQFF
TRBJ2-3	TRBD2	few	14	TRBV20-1	TGCAGTGCTAGAGATCGGGGGAGGGTCGGTACGCAGTATTTT	CSARDRGRVGTQYF
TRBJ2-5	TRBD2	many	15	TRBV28	TGTGCCAGCAGCAATAGCGGGAGGGCCCGGGAGACCCAGTACTTC	CASSNSGRARETQYF
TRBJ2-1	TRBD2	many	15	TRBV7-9	TGTGCCAGCAGCTTAATGGGACTAGCATCTGGTGAGCAGTTCTTC	CASSLMGLASGEQFF
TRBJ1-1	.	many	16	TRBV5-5	TGTGCCAGCAGCCAAATACAGGGATGGGTGAACACTGAAGCTTTCTTT	CASSQIQGWVNTEAFF
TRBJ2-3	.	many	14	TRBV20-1	TGCAGTGCTAGACGGGACCTCCGGTTGGATACGCAGTATTTT	CSARRDLRLDTQYF
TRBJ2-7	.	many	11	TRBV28	TGTGCCAGCAGTCCCCAAAGCGAGCAGTACTTC	CASSPQSEQYF
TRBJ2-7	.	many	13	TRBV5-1	TGCGCCAGCAGCCCGGGGGCCCTCAACGAGCAGTACTTC	CASSPGALNEQYF
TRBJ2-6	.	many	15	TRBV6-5	TGTGCCAGCAGTTACCGGGGATCTGGGGCCAACGTCCTGACTTTC	CASSYRGSGANVLTF
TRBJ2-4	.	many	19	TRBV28	TGTGCCAGCAGTTTATCCCCCATACCCTTTAGACAGGCGAGCGGCATTCAGTACTTC	CASSLSPIPFRQASGIQYF
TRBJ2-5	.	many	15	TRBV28	TGTGCCAGCAGTTTTGGTGTCGGGGCAAAAGAGACCCAGTACTTC	CASSFGVGAKETQYF
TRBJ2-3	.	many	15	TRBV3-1	TGTGCCAGCAGCCAAGGAGGGGGACGCACAGATACGCAGTATTTT	CASSQGGGRTDTQYF
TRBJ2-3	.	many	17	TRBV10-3	TGTGCCATCAGTGAGTTCGAGGGTGAACCGTCCGGGAGTACGCAGTATTTT	CAISEFEGEPSGSTQYF
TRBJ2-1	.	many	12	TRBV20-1	TGCAGTGCTAGGCGGCAGGGCAATGAGCAGTTCTTC	CSARRQGNEQFF
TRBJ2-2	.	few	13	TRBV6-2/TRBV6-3	TGTGCCGCCTGGCCGGGCCACACCGGGGAGCTGTTTTTT	CAAWPGHTGELFF
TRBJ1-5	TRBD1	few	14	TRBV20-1	TGCAGTGCTAGAGACGACAGGGATGGTCAGCCCCAGCATTTT	CSARDDRDGQPQHF
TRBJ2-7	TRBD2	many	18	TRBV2	TGTGCCAGCAGTAACCCGGGACTAGCGGGGGGGAGCTCCTACGAGCAGTACTTC	CASSNPGLAGGSSYEQYF
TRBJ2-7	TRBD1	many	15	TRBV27	TGTGCCAGCAGTTTCTCCGGGACAGCAGCTGACGAGCAGTACTTC	CASSFSGTAADEQYF
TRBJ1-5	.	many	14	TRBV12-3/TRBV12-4	TGTGCCAGCAGTTTAGGGCAGGGAAGTCAGCCCCAGCATTTT	CASSLGQGSQPQHF
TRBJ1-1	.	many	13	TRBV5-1	TGCGCCAGCAGCCTGGGTCCGAACACTGAAGCTTTCTTT	CASSLGPNTEAFF
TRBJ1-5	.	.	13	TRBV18	TGTGCCAGCTCACCTGGCACGGATCAGCCCCAGCATTTT	CASSPGTDQPQHF
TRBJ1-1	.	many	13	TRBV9	TGTGCCAGCAGCCGTGTCACAGGGAGTGAAGCTTTCTTT	CASSRVTGSEAFF
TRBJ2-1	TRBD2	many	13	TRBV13	TGTGCCAGCAGCTATAGCGGGCGGGATGAGCAGTTCTTC	CASSYSGRDEQFF